This entry describes one T cell receptor (beta chain). These data originate in a study of chemoradiotherapy in HPV16-positive cancers. Profiled with immunoSEQ multiplex PCR; TCRdb holds only in-frame clones, not every one. The sample includes about 6,200 clones, 65% to 90% of them seen just once. This CDR3 contains 12 residues. V was shortened by 4 bases and J by 3 bases, with 4 bases between the two germline ends. CDR1 and CDR2 from the germline V gene are LNHDA and SQIVND (reference sequence). The sequences come from tumor tissue, collected from a patient who underwent chemoradiotherapy. The rearrangement links TRBV19 to TRBJ1-3; D gene uncertain. This clonotype originated in a human donor with HPV-associated anogenital cancer. Here the CDR3 DNA reads TGTGCCAGTAGTACGGTTGGAAACACCATATATTTT. Translating gives CASSTVGNTIYF. Using reference TRBV19 and TRBJ1-3 for the parts outside the CDR3, the full variable domain is DGGITQSPKYLFRKEGQNVTLSCEQNLNHDAMYWYRQDPGQGLRLIYYSQIVNDFQKGDIAEGYSVSREKKESFPLTVTSAQKNPTAFYLCASSTVGNTIYFGEGSWLTVV.